This T cell receptor beta chain was retrieved from a study of cytomegalovirus exposure and HLA in healthy donors. Study-wide points: In a later analysis, an Asian-associated ancestry cluster reportedly showed fewer N-insertions than the roughly 730-donor mean. Association of approximately 18,000 TCR beta sequences with HLA alleles was found at 0.05 false discovery rate in a later analysis. Differences between HLA loci emerged in a later analysis of TCR association rates, with DRB1 most and HLA-C fewest.

This clone turned up a few times. Antigen specificity is unknown. The PCR ran on 60 Vbeta and 13 Jbeta primers. The repertoire was sequenced with immunoSEQ multiplex PCR; TCRdb's copy has only in-frame clones and lacks some. The sample has around 90,000 clones, roughly 80% seen once; the top ten hold about 2.5%. The CDR3 extends over 16 amino acids. Trimming stripped 6 bases from V and 0 bases from J, with 16 bases between. CDR1 and CDR2 from the germline V gene are SGHRS and YFSETQ. V usage is TRBV5-1 and J usage is TRBJ1-3; tentative D call: TRBD1 (5 bases). Specimen: PBMCs. The origin of this receptor is a man aged 30 to 45 in good health and CMV-seronegative. The chain's CDR3 is CASTSGGTNSGNTIYF. The CDR3 nucleotides are TGCGCCAGCACCTCCGGGGGGACGAACTCTGGAAACACCATATATTTT.